A selection of T cell receptor beta chains follows, all from one sample in a study of OX40 agonist ivuxolimab in advanced cancers. The table came from immunoSEQ multiplex PCR; TCRdb's copy has only in-frame clones and leaves some out. Counted here are approximately 30,000 clones, roughly 83% occurring once; the ten biggest clones make up roughly 33%. The input for sequencing was CD4+ or CD8+ T cells sorted from blood, taken in a trial of the OX40 agonist ivuxolimab. These TCRs come from an adult with an advanced solid tumor such as melanoma, head and neck, liver or kidney cancer. The CDR3 runs from the conserved cysteine through the conserved F or W. The order of the fields is V gene, D gene, clone size, J gene, CDR3 DNA, CDR3 protein. The D gene is left open where the match is weak. Size is omitted from some rows. Given values are once, few, many or a class for expanded clones.

v_call: TRBV15
d_call: TRBD1
clone_size: .
j_call: TRBJ2-5
cdr3_nt: TGTGCCACCAGCAGAGGAGGACAGGGGGCGCGAGAGACCCAGTACTTC
cdr3_aa: CATSRGGQGARETQYF

v_call: TRBV21-1
d_call: .
clone_size: few
j_call: TRBJ2-3
cdr3_nt: TGTGCCAGCAGTCCCTCCAACACAGATACGCAGTATTTT
cdr3_aa: CASSPSNTDTQYF

v_call: TRBV19
d_call: .
clone_size: .
j_call: TRBJ1-1
cdr3_nt: TGTGCCACCGGCAGGGGATCTGAAGCTTTCTTT
cdr3_aa: CATGRGSEAFF

v_call: TRBV5-1
d_call: TRBD2
clone_size: .
j_call: TRBJ2-3
cdr3_nt: TGCGCCAGCAGCTTGATCGGGGGGACCCTCACAGATACGCAGTATTTT
cdr3_aa: CASSLIGGTLTDTQYF

v_call: TRBV4-1
d_call: .
clone_size: once
j_call: TRBJ1-1
cdr3_nt: TGCGCCAGCAGCCGTTCCGTGAACACTGAAGCTTTCTTT
cdr3_aa: CASSRSVNTEAFF

v_call: TRBV7-8
d_call: TRBD1
clone_size: .
j_call: TRBJ2-3
cdr3_nt: TGTGCCAGCAGCAGTCGGGACAGGGGCTCACCAGATACGCAGTATTTT
cdr3_aa: CASSSRDRGSPDTQYF

v_call: TRBV11-2
d_call: TRBD1
clone_size: .
j_call: TRBJ2-3
cdr3_nt: TGTGCCAGCAGCTTAGATCTTCCGACAGGGCGAGATACGCAGTATTTT
cdr3_aa: CASSLDLPTGRDTQYF

v_call: TRBV15
d_call: TRBD1
clone_size: .
j_call: TRBJ1-2
cdr3_nt: TGTGCCACCAGCATCGACAGGGACTATGGCTACACCTTC
cdr3_aa: CATSIDRDYGYTF

v_call: TRBV4-2
d_call: .
clone_size: .
j_call: TRBJ1-2
cdr3_nt: TGTGCCAGCAGCTCCAGTTGGGAGGGCTACACCTTC
cdr3_aa: CASSSSWEGYTF

v_call: TRBV5-1
d_call: TRBD1
clone_size: few
j_call: TRBJ2-7
cdr3_nt: TGCGCCAGCAGCTTGGCCGACAGGGGGAGGTACGAGCAGTACTTC
cdr3_aa: CASSLADRGRYEQYF

v_call: TRBV5-1
d_call: .
clone_size: .
j_call: TRBJ2-5
cdr3_nt: TGCGCCAGCAGCACTGGTGAGGGACATCAAAAAGAGACCCAGTACTTC
cdr3_aa: CASSTGEGHQKETQYF

v_call: TRBV5-6
d_call: TRBD1
clone_size: .
j_call: TRBJ1-6
cdr3_nt: TGTGCCAGCAGCTTTCTCGGGACAGCCAATTCACCCCTCCACTTT
cdr3_aa: CASSFLGTANSPLHF

v_call: TRBV6-5
d_call: .
clone_size: .
j_call: TRBJ2-7
cdr3_nt: TGTGCCAGCAGTGACAACTCCTACGAGCAGTACTTC
cdr3_aa: CASSDNSYEQYF

v_call: TRBV11-3
d_call: .
clone_size: .
j_call: TRBJ2-7
cdr3_nt: TGTGCCAGCAGCTTAGGGGGGCCCCCCTACGAGCAGTACTTC
cdr3_aa: CASSLGGPPYEQYF

v_call: TRBV9
d_call: TRBD1
clone_size: .
j_call: TRBJ2-7
cdr3_nt: TGTGCCAGCAGCGTATCAAGGACAGGAGACTCCTACGAGCAGTACTTC
cdr3_aa: CASSVSRTGDSYEQYF

v_call: TRBV11-2
d_call: .
clone_size: .
j_call: TRBJ2-7
cdr3_nt: TGTGCCAGCAGCTTAGGCCACGCTTACGAGCAGTACTTC
cdr3_aa: CASSLGHAYEQYF

v_call: TRBV9
d_call: .
clone_size: .
j_call: TRBJ1-3
cdr3_nt: TGTGCCAGCAGCGTAGATAGCGGACCCCAAACTGGAAACACCATATATTTT
cdr3_aa: CASSVDSGPQTGNTIYF

v_call: TRBV5-1
d_call: .
clone_size: few
j_call: TRBJ2-5
cdr3_nt: TGCGCCAGCAGTTTATCGGACGGCCTGGTGGAGACCCAGTACTTC
cdr3_aa: CASSLSDGLVETQYF

v_call: TRBV19
d_call: .
clone_size: few
j_call: TRBJ1-1
cdr3_nt: TGTGCCAGTAGTATTTCAATTTCCGGGACTGAAGCTTTCTTT
cdr3_aa: CASSISISGTEAFF

v_call: TRBV7-2
d_call: .
clone_size: .
j_call: TRBJ2-5
cdr3_nt: TGTGCCAGCAGCTTACATGGATTACAAGAGACCCAGTACTTC
cdr3_aa: CASSLHGLQETQYF

v_call: TRBV5-4
d_call: .
clone_size: .
j_call: TRBJ1-2
cdr3_nt: TGTGCCAGCAGCTCCCTAAAGCAGAACAGGGATAGGTGCACCTTC
cdr3_aa: CASSSLKQNRDRCTF

v_call: TRBV9
d_call: TRBD1
clone_size: .
j_call: TRBJ2-1
cdr3_nt: TGTGCCAGCAGCGTCCCACAGGGGTCCTACAATGAGCAGTTCTTC
cdr3_aa: CASSVPQGSYNEQFF

v_call: TRBV10-3
d_call: TRBD1
clone_size: .
j_call: TRBJ2-3
cdr3_nt: TGTGCCATCAGTGTTGGGACAGGGGAGACAGATACGCAGTATTTT
cdr3_aa: CAISVGTGETDTQYF

v_call: TRBV4-1
d_call: .
clone_size: few
j_call: TRBJ1-1
cdr3_nt: TGCGCCAGCAGCCATCGGACGGGGGACACTGAAGCTTTCTTT
cdr3_aa: CASSHRTGDTEAFF

v_call: TRBV4-1
d_call: .
clone_size: .
j_call: TRBJ2-7
cdr3_nt: TGCGCCAGCAGCCAACAGGGACTCGCTAGGCCCGACGAGCAGTACTTC
cdr3_aa: CASSQQGLARPDEQYF

v_call: TRBV11-2
d_call: .
clone_size: few
j_call: TRBJ2-7
cdr3_nt: TGTGCCAGCAGCTTAAGGGTGGATGAACTCGGTGAGCAGTACTTC
cdr3_aa: CASSLRVDELGEQYF

v_call: TRBV11-2
d_call: .
clone_size: .
j_call: TRBJ2-7
cdr3_nt: TGTGCCAGCAGCGCTAGCTACATCTCCTACGAGCAGTACTTC
cdr3_aa: CASSASYISYEQYF

v_call: TRBV21-1
d_call: .
clone_size: few
j_call: TRBJ1-5
cdr3_nt: TGTGCCAGCAGCAAAGAGCAGAATCAGCCCCAGCATTTT
cdr3_aa: CASSKEQNQPQHF

v_call: TRBV9
d_call: .
clone_size: .
j_call: TRBJ2-2
cdr3_nt: TGTGCCAGCAGCGCGAACACCGGGGAGCTGTTTTTT
cdr3_aa: CASSANTGELFF

v_call: TRBV7-8
d_call: TRBD1
clone_size: .
j_call: TRBJ1-1
cdr3_nt: TGTGCCAGCAGCTTTGGGAGCAGGGGGCGGGACACTGAAGCTTTCTTT
cdr3_aa: CASSFGSRGRDTEAFF

v_call: TRBV5-6
d_call: .
clone_size: .
j_call: TRBJ2-1
cdr3_nt: TGTGCCAGCAGCTTAGATGGCCTACACAATGAGCAGTTCTTC
cdr3_aa: CASSLDGLHNEQFF

v_call: TRBV5-6
d_call: TRBD1
clone_size: .
j_call: TRBJ2-7
cdr3_nt: TGTGCCAGCAGCTTTGGGACAGGGGTTTTCGAGCAGTACTTC
cdr3_aa: CASSFGTGVFEQYF

v_call: TRBV19
d_call: .
clone_size: .
j_call: TRBJ2-7
cdr3_nt: TGTGCCAGTAGTACCGGATCCACTCTGAAAGCCTACGAGCAGTACTTC
cdr3_aa: CASSTGSTLKAYEQYF

v_call: TRBV9
d_call: TRBD1
clone_size: medium-sized
j_call: TRBJ1-2
cdr3_nt: TGTGCCAGCAGCGACCGGGACAGGGGACCTACTAACTATGGCTACACCTTC
cdr3_aa: CASSDRDRGPTNYGYTF

v_call: TRBV11-2
d_call: TRBD2
clone_size: .
j_call: TRBJ2-5
cdr3_nt: TGTGCCAGCAGCTCGTTCCCCCTAGCGGGAGGATCTGGGCAAGAGACCCAGTACTTC
cdr3_aa: CASSSFPLAGGSGQETQYF

v_call: TRBV7-9
d_call: TRBD1
clone_size: .
j_call: TRBJ2-5
cdr3_nt: TGTGCCAGCAGCATTGCCGGGACAGGGGGCCAAGAGACCCAGTACTTC
cdr3_aa: CASSIAGTGGQETQYF

v_call: TRBV7-8
d_call: TRBD1
clone_size: .
j_call: TRBJ2-3
cdr3_nt: TGTGCCAGCAGCCCGAGGACAGGGGAATGGACAGATACGCAGTATTTT
cdr3_aa: CASSPRTGEWTDTQYF

v_call: TRBV5-8
d_call: TRBD1
clone_size: once
j_call: TRBJ2-7
cdr3_nt: TGTGCCAGCAGCTACGGACAGGGTGGCTCCGAGCAGTACTTC
cdr3_aa: CASSYGQGGSEQYF

v_call: TRBV5-6
d_call: .
clone_size: .
j_call: TRBJ2-7
cdr3_nt: TGTGCCAGCAGCTTCTCGCTGTCGCCCTACGAGCAGTACTTC
cdr3_aa: CASSFSLSPYEQYF

v_call: TRBV10-3
d_call: .
clone_size: .
j_call: TRBJ2-7
cdr3_nt: TGTGCCATCAGGACTGACCTCGCCTACGAGCAGTACTTC
cdr3_aa: CAIRTDLAYEQYF

v_call: TRBV5-5
d_call: TRBD2
clone_size: .
j_call: TRBJ2-3
cdr3_nt: TGTGCCAGCAGCCCGGGGACTAGTAACACAGATACGCAGTATTTT
cdr3_aa: CASSPGTSNTDTQYF

v_call: TRBV4-1
d_call: TRBD2
clone_size: .
j_call: TRBJ2-3
cdr3_nt: TGCGCCAGCAGCCAGCATATAGCGGGGGGGACAGATACGCAGTATTTT
cdr3_aa: CASSQHIAGGTDTQYF

v_call: TRBV7-8
d_call: TRBD2
clone_size: .
j_call: TRBJ2-1
cdr3_nt: TGTGCCAGCAGCTTACCGGGACTAGCGGGAGAAGGTGTGAGTAATGAGCAGTTCTTC
cdr3_aa: CASSLPGLAGEGVSNEQFF

v_call: TRBV4-2
d_call: TRBD2
clone_size: .
j_call: TRBJ2-7
cdr3_nt: TGTGCCAGCAGCCAAGCCCCTAGCGGGGGGGTTGAGCAGTACTTC
cdr3_aa: CASSQAPSGGVEQYF

v_call: TRBV5-1
d_call: .
clone_size: .
j_call: TRBJ2-1
cdr3_nt: TGCGCCAGCTCCTTGGGTGGGGCCTCCTACAATGAGCAGTTCTTC
cdr3_aa: CASSLGGASYNEQFF

v_call: TRBV7-9
d_call: .
clone_size: .
j_call: TRBJ2-5
cdr3_nt: TGTGCCTCCAACCCGGAGGAGTACCAAGAGACCCAGTACTTC
cdr3_aa: CASNPEEYQETQYF

v_call: TRBV6-5
d_call: .
clone_size: .
j_call: TRBJ1-5
cdr3_nt: TGTGCCAGCAGTTACTCTTCTGGGAATCAGCCCCAGCATTTT
cdr3_aa: CASSYSSGNQPQHF